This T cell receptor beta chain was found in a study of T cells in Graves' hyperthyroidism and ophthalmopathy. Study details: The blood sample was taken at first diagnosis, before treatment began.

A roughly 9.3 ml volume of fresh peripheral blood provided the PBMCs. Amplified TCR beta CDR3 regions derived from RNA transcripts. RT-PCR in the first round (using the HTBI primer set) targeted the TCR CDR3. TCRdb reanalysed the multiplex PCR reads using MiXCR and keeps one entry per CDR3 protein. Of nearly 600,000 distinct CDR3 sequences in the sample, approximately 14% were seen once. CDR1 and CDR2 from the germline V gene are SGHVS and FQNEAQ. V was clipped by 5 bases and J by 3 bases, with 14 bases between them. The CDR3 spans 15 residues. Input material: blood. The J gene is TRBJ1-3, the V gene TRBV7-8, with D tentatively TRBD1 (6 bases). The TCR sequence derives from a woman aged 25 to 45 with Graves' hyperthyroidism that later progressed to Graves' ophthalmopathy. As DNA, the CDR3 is TGTGCCAGCAGCCGTACAGGGTTAGGTGGAAACACCATATATTTT. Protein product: CASSRTGLGGNTIYF.